Below, 9 T cell receptor beta chains from the same sample are listed, as sequenced in a study of T cell responses to AZD1222 COVID-19 vaccine. Libraries were prepared by immunoSEQ multiplex PCR; TCRdb keeps only in-frame clonotypes and omits some of them. This sample has about 150,000 clones; 90% occur once, and the top ten carry more than 3%. The input for sequencing was peripheral blood, taken 28 days after the second AZD1222 dose. These receptors were taken from an adult who received the AZD1222 COVID-19 vaccine.

The chain employs TRBV7-8 and TRBJ1-1; D gene unclear. The CDR3 runs 15 residues. CDR1 is SGHVS and CDR2 is FQNEAQ in the germline V gene. The germline V and J ends were trimmed by 4 bases and 1 base, with 13 bases remaining between them. The CDR3 DNA is TGTGCCAGCAGCTGGAGGAGGGTAGGGAACACTGAAGCTTTCTTT. Translated, it gives CASSWRRVGNTEAFF.

Here the CDR3 DNA reads TGTGCCAGCAGTTTAGATCCCTCCAATGAAGCTTTCTTT. This gives the protein CASSLDPSNEAFF. The J gene is TRBJ1-1, the V gene TRBV28; D call uncertain. CDR3 length: 13 residues. The germline V gene encodes CDR1 MDHEN and CDR2 SYDVKM. Trimming pared 2 bases from V and 7 bases from J, leaving 11 bases between.

The V call is TRBV4-1, the J call TRBJ2-2; D is uncertain. CDR3 length: 16 residues. Per germline, CDR1 MGHRA and CDR2 YSYEKL. The germline V and J ends were trimmed by 1 base and 0 bases, with 9 bases remaining between them. CDR3 protein: CASSQVWAANTGELFF. The CDR3 region has the DNA TGCGCCAGCAGCCAAGTATGGGCCGCGAACACCGGGGAGCTGTTTTTT.

V usage is TRBV10-1 and J usage is TRBJ1-5; possible D gene TRBD1, 5 bases. V shed 5 bases and J shed 5 bases, with 13 bases lying between them. The CDR3 runs 14 residues. Per germline, CDR1 WNHNN and CDR2 SYGVQD (reference sequence). The DNA of the CDR3 is TGCGCCAGCAGTCCCAGGGAAGGAGATCAGCCCCAGCATTTT. This translates into CASSPREGDQPQHF.

This chain uses TRBV6-5 with TRBJ2-2; D is uncertain. The germline gives CDR1 MNHEY, CDR2 SVGAGI. Trimming shortened V by 0 bases and J by 6 bases, and 2 bases separated the two germline ends. CDR3 length: 12 amino acids. CDR3 nucleotides: TGTGCCAGCAGTTACTCCCCCGGGGAGCTGTTTTTT. It specifies CASSYSPGELFF.

This rearrangement joins TRBV5-1 to TRBJ1-1, with D possibly matching TRBD1 (6 bases). Between the trimmed V and J ends, which lost 4 bases and 1 base, there was a span of 20 bases. Germline CDR1 SGHRS, CDR2 YFSETQ. The CDR3 consists of 17 residues. CDR3 sequence: CASSLQGLRSRNTEAFF. The CDR3 DNA is TGCGCCAGCAGCCTACAGGGTTTGAGGTCGAGGAACACTGAAGCTTTCTTT.

The rearrangement joins TRBV18 to TRBJ2-3; D is possibly TRBD1 (5 bases). The CDR3 is made up of 15 amino acids. The germline gives CDR1 KGHSH, CDR2 LQKENI. V lost 0 bases to trimming and J lost 1 base, with 8 bases between them. The CDR3 loop is CASSPPRVGTDTQYF. CDR3 coding DNA: TGTGCCAGCTCACCACCCAGGGTCGGCACAGATACGCAGTATTTT.

The V and J genes are TRBV6-5 and TRBJ1-5, with unresolved D. CDR1 is MNHEY, CDR2 SVGAGI, per germline. This CDR3 has 15 residues. V lost 7 bases and J lost 3, with 16 bases in between. The CDR3 region is CASTPFGQYNQPQHF. CDR3 coding DNA: TGTGCCAGCACTCCCTTCGGGCAGTACAATCAGCCCCAGCATTTT.

This chain joins TRBV27 and TRBJ2-5; no clear D gene. Trimming took off 0 bases at V and 1 base at J, with 9 bases between the two ends. The V gene's germline CDR1 is MNHEY and CDR2 SMNVEV (reference sequence). The CDR3 runs to 15 residues. The CDR3 loop is CASSLSYGFQETQYF. Here the CDR3 DNA reads TGTGCCAGCAGTTTATCGTACGGGTTCCAAGAGACCCAGTACTTC.